This paragraph reports one TCR beta chain. This entry comes from a study of blood T cell repertoires in COVID-19. In the original analysis: Reference gene primers were amplified, and this amplification served to estimate nucleated cell counts. Measured with immunoSEQ multiplex PCR; TCRdb has only the in-frame clones, and not every one. The V and J calls and clone size were taken over from that table, and D and trimming were inferred from the DNA. Among approximately 260,000 clones listed, nearly 90% were seen once. This clonotype was obtained from a woman aged 40-49 years who had recovered from COVID-19. The source material was peripheral blood.

The CDR3 coding sequence is TGTGCCAGCAGTGACGACAGGGTAGAGACCCAGTACTTC. It is translated as CASSDDRVETQYF. The chain joins TRBV2 to TRBJ2-5; TRBD1 agrees at 7 bases. V gave up 3 bases and J gave up 4 bases; unmatched junction bases: 2. The germline CDR1 and CDR2 sequences are SNHLY and FYNNEI. The CDR3 totals 13 residues.